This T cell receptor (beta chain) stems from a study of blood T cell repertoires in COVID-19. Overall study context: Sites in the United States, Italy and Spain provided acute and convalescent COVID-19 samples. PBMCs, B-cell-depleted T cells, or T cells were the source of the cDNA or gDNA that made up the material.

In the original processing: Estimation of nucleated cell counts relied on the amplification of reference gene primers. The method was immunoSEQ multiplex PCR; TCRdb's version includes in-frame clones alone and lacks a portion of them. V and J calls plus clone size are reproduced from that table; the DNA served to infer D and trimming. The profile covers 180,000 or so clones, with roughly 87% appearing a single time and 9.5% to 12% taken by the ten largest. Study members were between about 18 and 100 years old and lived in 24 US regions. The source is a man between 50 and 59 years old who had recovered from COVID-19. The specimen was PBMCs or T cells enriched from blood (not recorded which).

In DNA form, the CDR3 reads TGTGCAAGTCGCTTAGTAGGGGGCGGCTACGAGCAGTACTTC. Translated, it gives CASRLVGGGYEQYF. V is TRBV12-2 and J is TRBJ2-7; TRBD1 is the table's D call, not checked against the DNA. TRBV12-2 is noted as a pseudogene. The CDR3 loop spans 14 amino acids.